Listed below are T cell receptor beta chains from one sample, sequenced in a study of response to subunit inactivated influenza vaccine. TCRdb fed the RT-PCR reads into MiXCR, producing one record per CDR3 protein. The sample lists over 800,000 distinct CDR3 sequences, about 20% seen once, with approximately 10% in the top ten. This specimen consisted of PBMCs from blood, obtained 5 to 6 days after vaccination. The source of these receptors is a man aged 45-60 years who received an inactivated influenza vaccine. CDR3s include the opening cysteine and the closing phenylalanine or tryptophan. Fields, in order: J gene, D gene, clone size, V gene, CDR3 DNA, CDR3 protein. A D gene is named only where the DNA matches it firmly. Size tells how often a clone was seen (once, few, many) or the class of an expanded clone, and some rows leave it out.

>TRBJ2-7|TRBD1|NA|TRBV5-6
TGTGCCAGCAGCTTAGACAGGGGGCGCGAGCAGTACTTC
CASSLDRGREQYF
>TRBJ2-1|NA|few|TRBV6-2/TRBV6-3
TGTGCCAGCAAGCCGGGACACCTCTTTAAACCAAGCTCCTACAATGAGCAGTTCTTC
CASKPGHLFKPSSYNEQFF
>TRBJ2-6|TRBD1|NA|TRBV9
TGTGCCAGCAGCGACGACAGGGCCGTCTCTGGGGCCAACGTCCTGACTTTC
CASSDDRAVSGANVLTF
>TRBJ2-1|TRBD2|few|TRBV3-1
TGTGCCAGCAGCCCGGGACTAGCGGGAGAGGGGGAGCAGTTCTTC
CASSPGLAGEGEQFF
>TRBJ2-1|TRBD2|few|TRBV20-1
TGCAGTGCTAGAGATGGGACTAGCGGGGGTAAGCAGTTCTTC
CSARDGTSGGKQFF
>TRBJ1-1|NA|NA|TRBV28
TGTGGGTCGGGGGGGAAGAGCAACACTGAAGCTTTCTTT
CGSGGKSNTEAFF
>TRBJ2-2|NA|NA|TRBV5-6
TGTGCCAGCAGCTTTTCGGGCGGGGAGCTGTTTTTT
CASSFSGGELFF
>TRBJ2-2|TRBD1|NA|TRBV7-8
TGTGCCAGCAGCCTAATGACAGGGGGCGGAACCGGGGAGCTGTTTTTT
CASSLMTGGGTGELFF
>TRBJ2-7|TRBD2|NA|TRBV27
TGTGCCAGCAGTTTGGGCGGCGGGAGGATCGAGCAGTACTTC
CASSLGGGRIEQYF
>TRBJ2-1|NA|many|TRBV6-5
TGTGCCAGCAGTTACTCGAGGGGTAATGAGCAGTTCTTC
CASSYSRGNEQFF
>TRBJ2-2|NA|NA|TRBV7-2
TGTGCCAGCAGCTTAGGCCAGGTCACCGGGGAGCTGTTTTTT
CASSLGQVTGELFF
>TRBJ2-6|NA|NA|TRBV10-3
TGTGCCATCTCCGGAGGGCCGCAACGCTCTGGGGCCAACGTCCTGACTTTC
CAISGGPQRSGANVLTF
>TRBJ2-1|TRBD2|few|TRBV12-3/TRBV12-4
TGTGCCAGCAAGGGACTAGCGGGAGGGTCCGGGTCCTACAATGAGCAGTTCTTC
CASKGLAGGSGSYNEQFF
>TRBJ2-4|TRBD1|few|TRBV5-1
TGCGCCAGCAGCAATTCCGGGACAGGAAAAAACATTCAGTACTTC
CASSNSGTGKNIQYF
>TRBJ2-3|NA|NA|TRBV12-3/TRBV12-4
TGTGCCAGCACTCTGGAGTGGGATACGCAGTATTTT
CASTLEWDTQYF
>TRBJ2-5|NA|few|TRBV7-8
TGTGCCAGCAGCTTTCACGTTACTATCGTGACCCAGTACTTC
CASSFHVTIVTQYF
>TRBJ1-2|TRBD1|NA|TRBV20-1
TGCAGTGCTAGGGGGGGTCCGGGACAGGGTGACTATGGCTACACCTTC
CSARGGPGQGDYGYTF
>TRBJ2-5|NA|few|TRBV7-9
TGTGCCAGCAGCTTAGCGACGGCCACTAGAAGGAAAGAGACCCAGTACTTC
CASSLATATRRKETQYF
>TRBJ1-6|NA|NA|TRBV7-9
TGTGCCAGCAGCTTAGGAGACAGGCCACCCCTCCACTTT
CASSLGDRPPLHF
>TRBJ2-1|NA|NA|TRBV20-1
TGCAGTGCTAGGGGAAACAATGAGCAGTTCTTC
CSARGNNEQFF
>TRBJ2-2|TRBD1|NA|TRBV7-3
TGTGCCAGCAGCTTAACCCGACAGGGAGCCGGGGAGCTGTTTTTT
CASSLTRQGAGELFF
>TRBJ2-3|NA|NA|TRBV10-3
TGTGCCATCAGCCTCAAAGGAGCGATTGACACAGATACGCAGTATTTT
CAISLKGAIDTDTQYF
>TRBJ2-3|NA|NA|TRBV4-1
TGCGCCAGCAGCCTCCAAGAGTACGGCGGGGAGCGAGATACGCAGTATTTT
CASSLQEYGGERDTQYF
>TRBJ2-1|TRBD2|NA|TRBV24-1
TGTGCCACCAGTTCCGGGACTAAGCAGTTCTTC
CATSSGTKQFF
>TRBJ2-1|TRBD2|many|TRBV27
TGTGCCAGCAGTATCCTCGGGACTAGGGGGGACAATGAGCAGTTCTTC
CASSILGTRGDNEQFF
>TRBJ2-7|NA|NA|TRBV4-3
TGCGCCAGCAGCCAAGACTGGCCTAGTCTCGAGCAGTACTTC
CASSQDWPSLEQYF
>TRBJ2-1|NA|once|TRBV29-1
TGCAGCGTTCTGGGGCCGCTGGGCTCCTACAATGAGCAGTTCTTC
CSVLGPLGSYNEQFF
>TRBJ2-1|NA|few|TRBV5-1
TGCGCCAGCAGCTTGGCCACCCAGAATGAGCAGTTCTTC
CASSLATQNEQFF
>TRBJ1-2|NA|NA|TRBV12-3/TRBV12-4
TGTGCCAGCAGTTTGGAGGGGCTTAATGGCTACACCTTC
CASSLEGLNGYTF
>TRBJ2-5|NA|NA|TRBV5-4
TGTGCCAGCAGCGGAACTAGCAGTAAGAGGGAGACCCAGTACTTC
CASSGTSSKRETQYF
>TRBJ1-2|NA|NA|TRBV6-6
TGTGCCAGCACCAATGATTGGGTCAGGGGCTACACCTTC
CASTNDWVRGYTF
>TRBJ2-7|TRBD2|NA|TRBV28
TGTGCCAGCAGCTCTCTTGGCGGGAGGGGCTACGAGCAGTACTTC
CASSSLGGRGYEQYF
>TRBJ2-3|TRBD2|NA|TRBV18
TGTGCCAGCTCCCCCGAATCGGGAGGGCCCGGGACAGATACGCAGTATTTT
CASSPESGGPGTDTQYF
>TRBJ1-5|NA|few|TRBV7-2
TGTGCCAGCAGCTTAGCAAGGCTAGGGAACCAGCCCCAGCATTTT
CASSLARLGNQPQHF
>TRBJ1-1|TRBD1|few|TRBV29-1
TGCAGCGTTGATAACAGGGGGCTTACTGAAGCTTTCTTT
CSVDNRGLTEAFF
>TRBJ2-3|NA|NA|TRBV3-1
TGTGCCAGCAGCCATTCATGGGAAACTAGCCGCACAGATACGCAGTATTTT
CASSHSWETSRTDTQYF
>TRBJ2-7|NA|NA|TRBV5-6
TGTGCCAGCAGCTTGGGGTCCGAAGGCGGGGAGCAGTACTTC
CASSLGSEGGEQYF
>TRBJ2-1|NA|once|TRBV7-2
TGTGCCAGCAACGCCTCCCCGGGGGGCTGGGATGAGCAGTTCTTC
CASNASPGGWDEQFF
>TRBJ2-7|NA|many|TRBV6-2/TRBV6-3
TGTGCCAGCAGTCTCTCCCCGGATCGATCCTACGAGCAGTACTTC
CASSLSPDRSYEQYF
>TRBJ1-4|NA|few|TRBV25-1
TGTGCCAGCAGCATAGGGTTGGGTGAAAAACTGTTTTTT
CASSIGLGEKLFF
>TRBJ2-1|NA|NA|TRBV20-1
TGCAGTGCTAGAGATCCGGGACCGGCGGCACACAATGAGCAGTTCTTC
CSARDPGPAAHNEQFF
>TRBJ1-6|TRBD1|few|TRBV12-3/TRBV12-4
TGTGCCAGCAGTTCAAGGGACAGGTTCGGGAAAAATTCACCCCTCCACTTT
CASSSRDRFGKNSPLHF
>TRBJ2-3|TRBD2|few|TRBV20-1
TGCAGTGCGAAGAGACTAGTCGGGGGGTTTAGCACAGATACGCAGTATTTT
CSAKRLVGGFSTDTQYF
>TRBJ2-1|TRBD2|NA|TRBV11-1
TGTGCCAGCAGCTTTCGTCCAGTACGGGGGGAGGAGCAGTTCTTC
CASSFRPVRGEEQFF
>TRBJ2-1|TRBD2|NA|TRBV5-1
TGCGCCAGCGGAGCGGGACTCGGTGAGCAGTTCTTC
CASGAGLGEQFF
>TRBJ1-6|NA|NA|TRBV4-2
TGTGCCAGCAGCCAGGGGGCAGGTTCACCCCTCCACTTT
CASSQGAGSPLHF
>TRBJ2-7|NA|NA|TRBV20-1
TGCAGTGCTAGGAGTCCCAGCTCCTACGAGCAGTACTTC
CSARSPSSYEQYF
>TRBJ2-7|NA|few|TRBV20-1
TGCAGTGCCCAAGTGGGGGATGCCTACGAGCAGTACTTC
CSAQVGDAYEQYF
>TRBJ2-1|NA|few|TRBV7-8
TGTGCCAGCAGTAGGGACCACAATGAGCAGTTCTTC
CASSRDHNEQFF
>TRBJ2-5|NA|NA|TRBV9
TGTGCCAGCAGTGACCATTGGGGGACCCAGTACTTC
CASSDHWGTQYF
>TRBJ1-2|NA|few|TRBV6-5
TGTGCCACCTTGTTAGGCTATGGCTACACCTTC
CATLLGYGYTF
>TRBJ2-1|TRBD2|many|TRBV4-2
TGTGCCAGCAGCCAACGGGGGGGCCTGTCCTACAATGAGCAGTTCTTC
CASSQRGGLSYNEQFF